This T cell receptor beta chain was found in a study of metastatic and nonmetastatic thyroid tumors. About the research overall: Repertoire comparisons spanned blood and tumor or nodule tissue from malignant and benign thyroid patients.

This clone showed up many times. Its antigen is as yet unknown. This CDR3 fails to terminate in the conserved phenylalanine or tryptophan, so it likely reflects a read error. Patients underwent thyroid surgery, and none had received any treatment before it. Study-wide points: Malignant tumors reportedly showed significantly higher TCR beta diversity than benign nodules in both blood and tumor.

Per the original data handling: CDR3 differences across clinicopathological groups were used to build a distant-metastasis classifier for papillary thyroid cancer. Via MiXCR, TCRdb re-called the PCR reads. In this record, the V and J calls reflect TCRdb's handling and not the investigators' own analysis. Of about 40,000 clones in the sample, about 17% are singletons; the top ten hold about 3.8%. Sample: blood. This clonotype was sampled from a female donor with papillary thyroid cancer or a benign thyroid nodule (not recorded which). Some clones in this sample may be carry-over from other donors' samples.

This chain's CDR3 is CASSYLGQEGGQPQHL. Written as DNA, the CDR3 is TGTGCCAGCAGTTACTTGGGCCAGGAAGGAGGGCAGCCCCAGCATCTT. The rearrangement links TRBV6-2 or TRBV6-3 to TRBJ1-5; the D is unclear. Per the germline V gene, CDR1 is MNHEY and CDR2 is SVGEGT. Trimming removed 1 base at V and 7 bases at J, with 17 bases between. This CDR3 contains 16 residues.